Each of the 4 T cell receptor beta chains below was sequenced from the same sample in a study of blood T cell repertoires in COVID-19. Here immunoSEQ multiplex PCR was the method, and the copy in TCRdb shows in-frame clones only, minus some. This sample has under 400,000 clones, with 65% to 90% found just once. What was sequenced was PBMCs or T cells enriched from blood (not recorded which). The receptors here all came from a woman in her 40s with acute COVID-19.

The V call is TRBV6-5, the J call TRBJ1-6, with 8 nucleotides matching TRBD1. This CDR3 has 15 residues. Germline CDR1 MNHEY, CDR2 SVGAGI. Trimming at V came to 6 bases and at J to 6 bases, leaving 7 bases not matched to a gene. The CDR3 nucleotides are TGTGCCAGCAGACCAACAGGGGGTGTTAATTCACCCCTCCACTTT. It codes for CASRPTGGVNSPLHF.

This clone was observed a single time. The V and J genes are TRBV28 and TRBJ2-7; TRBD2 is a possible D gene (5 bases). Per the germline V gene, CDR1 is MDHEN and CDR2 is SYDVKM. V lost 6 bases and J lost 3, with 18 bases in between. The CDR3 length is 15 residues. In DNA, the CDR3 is TGTGCCAGCAGCGGAACCGGACTGGGAAGCTACGAGCAGTACTTC. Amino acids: CASSGTGLGSYEQYF.

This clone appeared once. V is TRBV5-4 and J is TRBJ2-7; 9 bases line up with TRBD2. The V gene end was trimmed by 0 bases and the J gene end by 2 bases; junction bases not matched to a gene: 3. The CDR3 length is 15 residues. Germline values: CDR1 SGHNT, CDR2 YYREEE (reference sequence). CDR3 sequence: CASSLDASGAYEQYF. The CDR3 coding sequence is TGTGCCAGCAGCTTGGATGCTAGCGGGGCCTACGAGCAGTACTTC.

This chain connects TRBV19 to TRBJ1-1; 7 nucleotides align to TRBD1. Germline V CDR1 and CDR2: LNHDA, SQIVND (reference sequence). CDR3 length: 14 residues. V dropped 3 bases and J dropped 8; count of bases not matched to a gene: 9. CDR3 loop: CASSIGGQIGEAFF. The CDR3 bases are TGTGCCAGTAGTATTGGGGGACAGATAGGGGAAGCTTTCTTT.